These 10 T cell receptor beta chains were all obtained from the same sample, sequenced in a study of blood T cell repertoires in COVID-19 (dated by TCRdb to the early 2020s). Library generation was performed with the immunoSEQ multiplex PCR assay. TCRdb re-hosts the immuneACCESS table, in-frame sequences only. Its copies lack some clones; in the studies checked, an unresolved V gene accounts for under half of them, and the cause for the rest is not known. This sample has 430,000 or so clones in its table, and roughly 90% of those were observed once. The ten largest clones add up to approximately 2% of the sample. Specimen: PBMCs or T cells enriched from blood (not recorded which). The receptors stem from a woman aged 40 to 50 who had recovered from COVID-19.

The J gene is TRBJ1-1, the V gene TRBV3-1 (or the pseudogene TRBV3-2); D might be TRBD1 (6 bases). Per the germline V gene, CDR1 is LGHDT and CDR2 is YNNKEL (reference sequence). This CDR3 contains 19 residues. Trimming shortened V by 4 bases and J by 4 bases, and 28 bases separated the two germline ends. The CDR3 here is CASSLRPPWTGRGGTEAFF. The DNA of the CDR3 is TGTGCCAGCAGCCTCCGCCCCCCGTGGACGGGGAGAGGGGGCACTGAAGCTTTCTTT.

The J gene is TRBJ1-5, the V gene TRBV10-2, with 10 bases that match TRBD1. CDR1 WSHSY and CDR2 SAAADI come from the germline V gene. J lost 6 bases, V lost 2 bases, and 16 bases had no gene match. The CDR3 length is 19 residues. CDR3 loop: CASSEGWSDRGMVGQPQHF. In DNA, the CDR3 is TGCGCCAGCAGTGAGGGGTGGTCGGACAGGGGGATGGTTGGTCAGCCCCAGCATTTT.

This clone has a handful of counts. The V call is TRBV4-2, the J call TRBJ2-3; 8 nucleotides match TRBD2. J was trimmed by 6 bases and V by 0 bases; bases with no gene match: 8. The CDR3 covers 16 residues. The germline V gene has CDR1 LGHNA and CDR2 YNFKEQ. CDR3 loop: CASSQDLGLVWDTQYF. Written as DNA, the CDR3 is TGTGCCAGCAGCCAAGATCTGGGACTAGTATGGGATACGCAGTATTTT.

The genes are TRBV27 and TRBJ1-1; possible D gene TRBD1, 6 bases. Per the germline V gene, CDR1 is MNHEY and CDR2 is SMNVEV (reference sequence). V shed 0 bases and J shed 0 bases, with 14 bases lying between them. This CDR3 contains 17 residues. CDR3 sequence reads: CASSLSWGGRLNTEAFF. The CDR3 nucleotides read TGTGCCAGCAGTTTATCTTGGGGGGGGCGGCTGAACACTGAAGCTTTCTTT.

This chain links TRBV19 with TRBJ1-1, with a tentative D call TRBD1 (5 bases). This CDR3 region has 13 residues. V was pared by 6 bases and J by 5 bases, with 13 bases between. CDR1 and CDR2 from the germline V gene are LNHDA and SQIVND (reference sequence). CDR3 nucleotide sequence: TGTGCCAGTAGGAACAGGATGAGTACTGAAGCTTTCTTT. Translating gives CASRNRMSTEAFF.

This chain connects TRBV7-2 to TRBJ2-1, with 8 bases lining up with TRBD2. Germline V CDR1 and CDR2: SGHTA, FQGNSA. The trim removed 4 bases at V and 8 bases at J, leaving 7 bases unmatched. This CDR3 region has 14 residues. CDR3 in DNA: TGTGCCAGCAGCTCGGGACTAGGCAGGGATGAGCAGTTCTTC. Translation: CASSSGLGRDEQFF.

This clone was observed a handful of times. This CDR3 is CASSQAGPGSEAFF. CDR3 DNA sequence: TGTGCCAGCAGCCAGGCGGGTCCCGGGTCTGAAGCTTTCTTT. The gene calls are TRBV4-2 and TRBJ1-1; unclear D gene. The CDR3 is 14 amino acids. The V gene lost 3 bases and the J gene lost 6 bases, with 14 bases spanning the gap. Germline V gene data show CDR1 as LGHNA and CDR2 as YNFKEQ.

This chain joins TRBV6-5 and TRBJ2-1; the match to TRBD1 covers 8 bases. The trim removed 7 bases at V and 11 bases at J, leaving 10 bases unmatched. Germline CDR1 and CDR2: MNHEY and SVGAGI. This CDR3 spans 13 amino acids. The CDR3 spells CASILTTGAKQFF. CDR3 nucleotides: TGTGCCAGCATTCTGACGACAGGGGCAAAGCAGTTCTTC.

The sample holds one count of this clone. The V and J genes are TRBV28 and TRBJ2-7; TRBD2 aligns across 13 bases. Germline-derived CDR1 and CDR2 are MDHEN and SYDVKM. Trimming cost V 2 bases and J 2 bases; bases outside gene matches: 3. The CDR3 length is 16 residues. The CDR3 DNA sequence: TGTGCCAGCAGTTTAGGGACTAGCGGGAAGGCCTACGAGCAGTACTTC. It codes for CASSLGTSGKAYEQYF.

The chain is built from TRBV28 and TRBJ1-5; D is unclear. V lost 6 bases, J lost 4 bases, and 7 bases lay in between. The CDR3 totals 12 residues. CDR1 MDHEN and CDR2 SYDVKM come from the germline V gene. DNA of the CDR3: TGTGCCAGCAGACAGACAAATCAGCCCCAGCATTTT. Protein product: CASRQTNQPQHF.